The 24 T cell receptor beta chains below all came from one sample that was sequenced in a study of cytomegalovirus exposure and HLA in healthy donors. The PCR had 60 Vbeta and 13 Jbeta primers. The assay was immunoSEQ multiplex PCR, and TCRdb's table has in-frame clones only and misses some. The data show 130,000 or so clones, approximately 80% seen once. The material sequenced was PBMCs. These receptors were obtained from a woman aged 18 to 35 in good health and CMV-seronegative.

This clone was counted a single time. V usage is TRBV18 and J usage is TRBJ2-7, with TRBD2 matching 11 bases. V was pared by 1 base and J by 3 bases, with 14 bases of the junction left unmatched. CDR3 length equals 19 residues. The germline V gene encodes CDR1 KGHSH and CDR2 LQKENI. CDR3 nucleotide sequence: TGTGCCAGCTCACCACTCCTCCCTGGGCTAGCGGGAGGCAACTACGAGCAGTACTTC. Amino acids: CASSPLLPGLAGGNYEQYF.

V is TRBV4-3 and J is TRBJ1-3, with no clear D. The CDR3 has 17 amino acids. CDR1 and CDR2 (germline): LGHNA, YSLEER. V lost 2 bases and J 1 base, leaving 15 bases between the germline ends. For the CDR3, the DNA is TGCGCCAGCAGCCAAACGGGGATGGGAACGTCTGGAAACACCATATATTTT. It yields the protein CASSQTGMGTSGNTIYF.

The V call is TRBV30, the J call TRBJ2-1; D is ambiguous. Between the trimmed V and J ends, which lost 0 bases and 10 bases, there was a span of 10 bases. The CDR3 length is 12 residues. The germline V gene has CDR1 GTSNPN and CDR2 SVGIG (reference sequence). The CDR3 DNA reads as TGTGCCTGGAGTGTTACGGTAAGCGAGCAGTTCTTC. Translation gives CAWSVTVSEQFF.

V and J are TRBV7-2 and TRBJ2-7, with 15 nucleotides matching TRBD2. CDR1 SGHTA and CDR2 FQGNSA come from the germline V gene. The CDR3 is made up of 14 amino acids. Trimming took 4 bases from V and 7 from J; bases not matched to a gene: 2. The CDR3 bases are TGTGCCAGCAGCTCGGGACTAGCGGGGGGAGAGCAGTACTTC. Amino acid sequence: CASSSGLAGGEQYF.

The rearrangement links TRBV6-5 to TRBJ1-4, with TRBD1 matching over 10 bases. V was pared by 6 bases and J by 4 bases, with 2 bases of the junction left unmatched. Germline-derived CDR1 and CDR2 are MNHEY and SVGAGI. The CDR3 is 14 residues long. CDR3 amino acids: CASRRTGGNEKLFF. DNA of the CDR3: TGTGCCAGCAGAAGGACAGGGGGTAATGAAAAACTGTTTTTT.

This chain joins TRBV7-2 and TRBJ1-1, with unresolved D. CDR1 is SGHTA, CDR2 FQGNSA, per germline. The CDR3 is 14 amino acids. Trimming cost V 5 bases and J 5 bases, with 15 bases left between them. CDR3 sequence reads: CASSPSTGRTEAFF. The DNA of the CDR3 is TGTGCCAGCAGCCCCAGTACGGGGAGGACTGAAGCTTTCTTT.

This clone has more than one count but fewer than ten. The V gene is TRBV20-1, the J gene TRBJ1-2; no definite D call. This CDR3 region has 8 residues. Germline lookup yields CDR1 DFQATT and CDR2 SNEGSKA (reference sequence). V dropped 7 bases and J dropped 8 bases, with 5 bases sitting between them. The CDR3 protein is CSGGGYTF. In nucleotides, the CDR3 is TGCAGTGGAGGCGGCTACACCTTC.

CDR3 bases: TGTGCCACCAGCAGACTTAGCGGGACTTTCTCCTACGAGCAGTACTTC. This encodes CATSRLSGTFSYEQYF. This chain uses TRBV15 with TRBJ2-7, with 8 bases lining up with TRBD2. The CDR3 runs 16 residues. V was clipped by 2 bases and J by 0 bases; unmatched bases: 6. Germline lookup yields CDR1 LNHNV and CDR2 YYDKDF (reference sequence).

With respect to this clone: The germline gene is not matched at one end of the junction; a read error may be the cause. This chain joins TRBV7-9 and TRBJ2-1; D might be TRBD2 (6 bases). Germline V gene data show CDR1 as SEHNR and CDR2 as FQNEAQ (reference sequence). The CDR3 spans 16 residues. The CDR3 loop is CSSSYLGRTDSYWQFF. DNA for the CDR3: TGTTCCAGCAGCTACCTAGGGAGGACCGACTCGTATTGGCAGTTCTTC.

This chain connects TRBV6-1 to TRBJ1-5, with a weak D call TRBD1 (5 bases). The V gene lost 5 bases and the J gene lost 0 bases, with 11 bases spanning the gap. The CDR3 loop spans 15 amino acids. Germline-derived CDR1 and CDR2 are MNHNS and SASEGT. The CDR3 is CASSPITGSNQPQHF. CDR3 DNA sequence: TGTGCCAGCAGTCCTATCACAGGTAGCAATCAGCCCCAGCATTTT.

The chain is built from TRBV5-1 and TRBJ1-2; the D gene is possibly TRBD1 (6 bases). This CDR3 contains 15 residues. Germline V CDR1 and CDR2: SGHRS, YFSETQ. Between the trimmed V and J ends, which lost 7 bases and 2 bases, there was a span of 18 bases. Here the CDR3 DNA reads TGCGCCAGCGCCAGAGAGGGGGGGGTGAACTATGGCTACACCTTC. Translating it yields CASAREGGVNYGYTF.

The chain links TRBV7-9 to TRBJ1-2; possibly TRBD1 for D (6 bases). The CDR3 runs to 14 residues. V was clipped by 1 base and J by 2 bases, with 8 bases between them. Germline V CDR1 and CDR2: SEHNR, FQNEAQ (reference sequence). The CDR3 coding sequence is TGTGCCAGCAGCTTAGACAGGGTAAACTATGGCTACACCTTC. As protein: CASSLDRVNYGYTF. The complete variable domain, with remaining parts taken from reference TRBV7-9 and TRBJ1-2, reads DTGVSQNPRHKITKRGQNVTFRCDPISEHNRLYWYRQTLGQGPEFLTYFQNEAQLEKSRLLSDRFSAERPKGSFSTLEIQRTEQGDSAMYLCASSLDRVNYGYTFGSGTRLTVV.

V usage is TRBV9 and J usage is TRBJ2-5; 9 nucleotides match TRBD2. CDR1 and CDR2 from the germline V gene are SGDLS and YYNGEE. There are 15 residues in the CDR3. Trimming cost V 2 bases and J 5 bases; bases outside gene matches: 7. The CDR3 DNA is TGTGCCAGCAGCGTGGGAGCGGGAGGTTGGGAGACCCAGTACTTC. Protein product: CASSVGAGGWETQYF.

The V call is TRBV7-3, the J call TRBJ1-5, with D possibly matching TRBD1 (5 bases). Trimming removed 3 bases from V and 4 bases from J, with 7 bases in between. The CDR3 sequence is 13 residues long. Germline CDR1 and CDR2: SGHTA and FQGTGA. The CDR3 DNA sequence: TGTGCCAGCAGCTTGCGGGGGAATCAGCCCCAGCATTTT. It yields the protein CASSLRGNQPQHF.

This chain joins TRBV2 and TRBJ1-2; 11 bases fit TRBD1. V dropped 7 bases and J dropped 8; count of bases not matched to a gene: 6. The germline gives CDR1 SNHLY, CDR2 FYNNEI. This CDR3 has 13 amino acids. This CDR3 is CASKDRGQRGYTF. The CDR3 region has the DNA TGTGCCAGCAAGGACAGGGGGCAAAGAGGCTACACCTTC.

This clone has only one observation. The chain carries TRBV7-9 and TRBJ1-5; D unclear. This CDR3 is 12 amino acids long. Germline V CDR1 and CDR2: SEHNR, FQNEAQ (reference sequence). V lost 0 bases and J lost 5, with 2 bases in between. The CDR3: CASSLADQPQHF. The CDR3 DNA reads as TGTGCCAGCAGCTTAGCCGATCAGCCCCAGCATTTT.

V gene TRBV6-1 combines with J gene TRBJ1-5; weak D call: TRBD1 (6 bases). The V end lost 6 bases, the J end lost 4 bases, and 7 bases lay between the germline ends. The CDR3 extends over 12 amino acids. Germline CDR1 and CDR2: MNHNS and SASEGT. The CDR3 is CASRRGNQPQHF. As DNA, the CDR3 is TGTGCCAGCAGGAGGGGGAATCAGCCCCAGCATTTT.

Here the CDR3 DNA reads TGTGCCAGCAGTGGGACAGGGATAATAGTAAGCGAGCAGTACTTC. Translated, it gives CASSGTGIIVSEQYF. The chain employs TRBV2 and TRBJ2-7; TRBD1 matches 8 bases. J was trimmed by 6 bases and V by 4 bases; bases with no gene match: 11. The CDR3 contains 15 residues. Germline V gene lookup returns CDR1 SNHLY and CDR2 FYNNEI.

The chain joins TRBV15 to TRBJ2-3; 11 nucleotides match TRBD2. Germline assignment: CDR1 LNHNV and CDR2 YYDKDF (reference sequence). The CDR3 runs to 17 residues. Germline trimming cut 3 bases from V and 3 bases from J; bases unmatched to any gene: 8. As DNA, the CDR3 is TGTGCCACCAGCAGCTTAACTAGCGGGAGTATAACAGATACGCAGTATTTT. This encodes CATSSLTSGSITDTQYF.

The chain links TRBV2 to TRBJ2-1; tentative D call: TRBD2 (5 bases). The CDR3 is 10 residues long. V lost 10 bases and J 9 bases, leaving 10 bases between the germline ends. The V gene's germline CDR1 is SNHLY and CDR2 FYNNEI. The CDR3 DNA reads as TGTGCCACCCGAGGGATTGAGCAGTTCTTC. Encoded protein: CATRGIEQFF.

V gene TRBV10-3 combines with J gene TRBJ1-6, with 7 nucleotides matching TRBD1. V dropped 6 bases and J dropped 9; count of bases not matched to a gene: 8. The CDR3 has 14 residues. CDR1 is ENHRY, CDR2 SYGVKD, per germline. This CDR3 reads CAIRTGQVSSPLHF. The CDR3 coding sequence is TGTGCCATCAGGACAGGGCAAGTATCTTCACCCCTCCACTTT.

This clone was seen only a few times. The V gene is TRBV27, the J gene TRBJ1-2; a possible D gene is TRBD1 (5 bases). This CDR3 has 16 residues. Trimming stripped 5 bases from V and 7 bases from J, with 23 bases between. Germline lookup yields CDR1 MNHEY and CDR2 SMNVEV (reference sequence). The CDR3: CASSAGGGKRLSGYTF. The DNA of the CDR3 is TGTGCCAGCAGTGCCGGTGGGGGGAAGCGTCTTAGTGGCTACACCTTC.

The chain joins TRBV2 to TRBJ1-4; TRBD1 matches at 8 bases. This CDR3 is 14 amino acids long. V gave up 5 bases and J gave up 8 bases; unmatched junction bases: 7. Per the germline V gene, CDR1 is SNHLY and CDR2 is FYNNEI. The CDR3 DNA is TGTGCCAGCAGTCGACAGGGGCGGGTAGAAAAACTGTTTTTT. Protein sequence: CASSRQGRVEKLFF. The entire variable domain, with the rest obtained from reference TRBV2 and TRBJ1-4, is as follows: EPEVTQTPSHQVTQMGQEVILRCVPISNHLYFYWYRQILGQKVEFLVSFYNNEISEKSEIFDDQFSVERPDGSNFTLKIRSTKLEDSAMYFCASSRQGRVEKLFFGSGTQLSVL.

V is TRBV29-1 and J is TRBJ2-2, with a possible D match to TRBD1 (5 bases). This CDR3 is 14 amino acids long. CDR1 and CDR2 (germline): SQVTM, ANQGSEA. V was clipped by 5 bases and J by 7 bases, with 17 bases between them. The CDR3 spells CSVKSVLGLGELFF. The CDR3 DNA reads TGCAGCGTTAAGTCGGTGTTGGGGCTCGGGGAGCTGTTTTTT.